The 9 T cell receptor beta chains listed next were all sequenced from one sample in a study of T-cell reconstitution after alpha-beta-depleted transplantation in children. A library of TCRbeta sequences, prepared with unique molecular identifiers, was generated. In TCRdb, the PCR reads were re-called with MiXCR into one record per CDR3 protein. The sample lists 100,000 to 130,000 distinct CDR3 sequences; 6.4% were seen once. The sample here was PBMCs, mostly from graft donor cells, taken 360 days after TCRalphabeta/CD19-depleted stem cell transplant. The source is a male patient aged 2 to 10 who had a stem cell transplant for acute lymphoblastic leukemia, so the T cells may come from the graft donor.

This clonotype was counted only a few times. The CDR3 DNA reads as TGTGCCAGCAGTTCAAGGAGGACGGATGGCTACACCTTC. Its translation: CASSSRRTDGYTF. The chain couples TRBV12-3 or TRBV12-4 to TRBJ1-2; unclear D gene. Trimming left V 4 bases short and J 6 bases short, with 12 bases between. This CDR3 spans 13 amino acids.

This clonotype appeared a few times. The chain carries TRBV10-3 and TRBJ2-7; a weak D match, TRBD2 (5 bases). Per the germline V gene, CDR1 is ENHRY and CDR2 is SYGVKD. Trimming removed 9 bases from V and 6 bases from J, with 15 bases in between. The CDR3 runs to 12 residues. Here the CDR3 DNA reads TGTGCCATACGGACCCCTCGGGGCGAGCAGTACTTC. Translating gives CAIRTPRGEQYF.

This clonotype was detected ten times or more. The V gene is TRBV7-9, the J gene TRBJ2-1, with unresolved D. The CDR3 extends over 11 amino acids. Per the germline V gene, CDR1 is SEHNR and CDR2 is FQNEAQ (reference sequence). V was pared by 5 bases and J by 8 bases, with 7 bases between. Written as DNA, the CDR3 is TGTGCCAGCAGCCCCGGTCATGAGCAGTTCTTC. Amino acid sequence: CASSPGHEQFF.

Ten or more counts support this clonotype. The rearrangement joins TRBV12-5 to TRBJ2-1; D is ambiguous. CDR3 length: 12 amino acids. With 4 bases removed from V and 3 bases from J, the gap between germline ends came to 4 bases. Looked up from germline, CDR1 is LGHNT and CDR2 is FRNRAP. CDR3 residues: CASGSGYNEQFF. The DNA of the CDR3 is TGTGCTAGTGGTTCCGGCTACAATGAGCAGTTCTTC.

This clonotype was counted only a few times. The CDR3 spells CASSPRGFPEAFF. The CDR3 DNA reads as TGTGCCAGCAGCCCAAGGGGCTTTCCCGAAGCTTTCTTT. The J gene is TRBJ1-1, the V gene TRBV7-8; D possibly corresponds to TRBD1 (5 bases). Trimming took off 5 bases at V and 8 bases at J, with 15 bases between the two ends. This CDR3 is 13 amino acids long. Germline loops: CDR1 SGHVS, CDR2 FQNEAQ.

The J gene is TRBJ2-7, the V gene TRBV11-2; no definite D call. This CDR3 region has 18 residues. Deletions cut 1 base from V and 2 bases from J, with 21 bases between. The germline CDR1 and CDR2 sequences are SGHAT and FQNNGV. Here the CDR3 reads CASSLVGKPIRRTYEQYF. In DNA, the CDR3 is TGTGCCAGCAGCTTAGTGGGGAAGCCCATAAGAAGGACCTACGAGCAGTACTTC.

This clonotype has at least ten counts. The rearrangement joins TRBV12-3 or TRBV12-4 to TRBJ1-1; TRBD1 is a possible D gene (5 bases). Between the trimmed V and J ends, which lost 2 bases and 7 bases, there was a span of 14 bases. This CDR3 has 14 residues. CDR3 amino acids: CASSLLLTEDEAFF. The CDR3 DNA follows: TGTGCCAGCAGTTTATTGTTGACAGAGGATGAAGCTTTCTTT.

This clonotype was counted at least ten times. The chain carries TRBV20-1 and TRBJ2-3; D ambiguous. CDR1 and CDR2 (germline): DFQATT, SNEGSKA (reference sequence). Trimming stripped 8 bases from V and 1 base from J, with 4 bases between. This CDR3 is 10 amino acids long. The CDR3 DNA sequence: TGCAGTTATGGCACAGATACGCAGTATTTT. Encoded protein: CSYGTDTQYF.

The sample holds many counts of this clonotype. The gene calls are TRBV12-3 or TRBV12-4 and TRBJ2-3; D unresolved. The CDR3 sequence is 15 residues long. Trimming removed 3 bases from V and 2 bases from J, with 12 bases in between. CDR3 sequence (DNA): TGTGCCAGCAGTTTGGAGCCCTGGCCCACAGATACGCAGTATTTT. This sequence encodes CASSLEPWPTDTQYF.